Listed here is a single T cell receptor beta chain. Per the original methods: Counts of nucleated cells, estimated from reference gene primer amplification, were obtained. Assay: immunoSEQ multiplex PCR; the TCRdb copy retains only in-frame clones and omits some. V, J and clone size were drawn from that table, and D and trimming were deduced from the DNA. The repertoire includes about 160,000 clones, 80% of them detected once, and 3% to 3.5% sits in the top ten. Trimming took 1 base from V and 0 from J; bases not matched to a gene: 4. Per the germline V gene, CDR1 is SGHVS and CDR2 is FNYEAQ. CDR3 length: 17 residues. The data derive from a study of blood T cell repertoires in COVID-19. Background on the study: The samples span acute and convalescent COVID-19 from the United States, Italy and Spain. Nucleic acid was either cDNA or gDNA, and it came from T cells, B-cell-depleted T cells, or PBMCs.

This chain uses TRBV7-6 with TRBJ1-3, with TRBD1 identical over 9 bases. Sequencing was done on a sample of PBMCs or T cells enriched from blood (not recorded which). This clonotype originated in a woman aged 60 to 75 who had recovered from COVID-19. The CDR3 DNA reads TGTGCCAGCAGCTTAGTGGGACAGGGAAGCTCTGGAAACACCATATATTTT. Its translation is CASSLVGQGSSGNTIYF. The variable domain in full, completed from reference TRBV7-6 and TRBJ1-3, reads GAGVSQSPRYKVTKRGQDVALRCDPISGHVSLYWYRQALGQGPEFLTYFNYEAQQDKSGLPNDRFSAERPEGSISTLTIQRTEQRDSAMYRCASSLVGQGSSGNTIYFGEGSWLTVV.